A selection of T cell receptor beta chains follows, all from one sample in a study of neurological immune-mediated disorders. TCRdb itself ran the 5' RACE reads through MiXCR, one entry per CDR3 protein. The table has around 18,000 distinct CDR3 sequences, less than 25% seen once. Sequencing input: PBMCs. The receptors originated from a man over 45 in good health. Both conserved end residues are part of each CDR3. Each record gives: CDR3 DNA, CDR3 protein, clone size, V gene, D gene, J gene. The D gene is left open where the match is weak. Clone sizes are given selectively: once, few, many, or a class where the clone is expanded.

TGTGCCATGGGTAGGGGGGATCAGCCCCAGCATTTT CAMGRGDQPQHF many TRBV10-3 - TRBJ1-5
TGCGGGACCGGGACCTACGAGCAGTACTTC CGTGTYEQYF many TRBV20-1 - TRBJ2-7
TGCGCCAGCAGCTTGGCGGGACTAGCGGGAGGGCCGAGCTCCTACAATGAGCAGTTCTTC CASSLAGLAGGPSSYNEQFF - TRBV5-1 TRBD2 TRBJ2-1
TGTGCCACCAGCAGAGTAGGGACAGAGCAGTTCTTC CATSRVGTEQFF many TRBV15 - TRBJ2-1
TGTGCCAGCAGTGTCGACTCGGGATCCTACGAGCAGTACTTC CASSVDSGSYEQYF many TRBV6-6 - TRBJ2-7
TGCGCCAGCGGGACAGGGATGGACCAAGAGACCCAGTACTTC CASGTGMDQETQYF many TRBV5-1 TRBD1 TRBJ2-5
TGTGCCACCAGTGGCACAGGGGACTATGGCTACACCTTC CATSGTGDYGYTF - TRBV24-1 TRBD1 TRBJ1-2
TGCGCCAGCAGCTTGGCCGGGGGGAGAGCAGATACGCAGTATTTT CASSLAGGRADTQYF - TRBV5-1 TRBD2 TRBJ2-3
TGTGCCAGCAGTTTCGCTAGCGGGAGCCCCCGGCGAGAGAGAGATACGCAGTATTTT CASSFASGSPRRERDTQYF many TRBV12-3/TRBV12-4 TRBD2 TRBJ2-3
TGCAGTGCGTTACAGGGGGCTCACACAGATACGCAGTATTTT CSALQGAHTDTQYF - TRBV20-1 TRBD1 TRBJ2-3
TGCAGTGCGAAAACTAGCGGAGACTACAATGAGCAGTTCTTC CSAKTSGDYNEQFF medium-sized TRBV20-1 TRBD2 TRBJ2-1
TGTGCCAGCAGCTTAGGCAGGGAGCGCACTGAAGCTTTCTTT CASSLGRERTEAFF - TRBV7-2 - TRBJ1-1
TGTGCCAGTAGTATCCTCGGGGTTCAGTACTTC CASSILGVQYF - TRBV19 - TRBJ2-4
TGTGCCAGCAGCTTAGAGGGGGGATTAGGGTACGAGCAGTACTTC CASSLEGGLGYEQYF many TRBV7-2 - TRBJ2-7
TGCGCCAGCAGCCGTACGGGAGAGGGCTACAATGAGCAGTTCTTC CASSRTGEGYNEQFF - TRBV5-1 - TRBJ2-1
TGTGCCGAGAGAGGCGGTAGCTCTGGAAACACCATATATTTT CAERGGSSGNTIYF medium-sized TRBV7-9 - TRBJ1-3
TGCGCCAGCAGCCAAAGGGCTAGCGGGATGGGCGGGGAGCAGTTCTTC CASSQRASGMGGEQFF - TRBV4-3 TRBD2 TRBJ2-1
TGCAGTGCTAGGCTAGCGGGAGTGTTAACCGGGGAGCTGTTTTTT CSARLAGVLTGELFF many TRBV20-1 TRBD2 TRBJ2-2
TGCAGTGCCGGGGGGGACATCTCCTACGAGCAGTACTTC CSAGGDISYEQYF many TRBV20-1 TRBD2 TRBJ2-7
TGCAGTGCCCTCAGGGATCCTGGCACAGGGGGCGCTGAAGAGACCCAGTACTTC CSALRDPGTGGAEETQYF once TRBV20-1 TRBD1 TRBJ2-5
TGCAGTGCTAGAGATCTGTCCCTTACGCAGTATTTT CSARDLSLTQYF - TRBV20-1 - TRBJ2-3
TGCGCCAGCAGTGACACAGGGCCCAGCTCCTACAATGAGCAGTTCTTC CASSDTGPSSYNEQFF - TRBV5-1 - TRBJ2-1
TGCGCCAGCAGCCTCACCCCAGGGGTGGGAGGGGCCAACGTCCTGACTTTC CASSLTPGVGGANVLTF medium-sized TRBV5-1 - TRBJ2-6
TGCAGTGCTAGAGATTCAGGGGGCACCAATGAGCAGTTCTTC CSARDSGGTNEQFF many TRBV20-1 TRBD1 TRBJ2-1
TGCAGTGCTAGCAGGGTCGAGCAGTACTTC CSASRVEQYF - TRBV20-1 - TRBJ2-7
TGTGCCAGCAGCTTACGGACAGGGGGATACCCAGATACGCAGTATTTT CASSLRTGGYPDTQYF - TRBV7-2 TRBD1 TRBJ2-3
TGCAGTGCTACCTCATGGTTAGGGGACACTGAAGCTTTCTTT CSATSWLGDTEAFF many TRBV20-1 - TRBJ1-1
TGTGCCAGCAGTTCCGGGACTAGCGGTTCTCGAGGGACGCAGTATTTT CASSSGTSGSRGTQYF - TRBV6-5 TRBD2 TRBJ2-3
TGCAGTGCTAGAGATCCAGGGAACTATGGCTACACCTTC CSARDPGNYGYTF many TRBV20-1 - TRBJ1-2
TGCAGTGCATCATCCCGGGACCACTATGGCTACACCTTC CSASSRDHYGYTF many TRBV20-1 - TRBJ1-2
TGTGCCAGCAGTTTATGGGGTATGGATGAGCAGTTCTTC CASSLWGMDEQFF once TRBV12-3/TRBV12-4 - TRBJ2-1
TGTGCCATCAGTGAAACCGGACAGGGAACTAATGAAAAACTGTTTTTT CAISETGQGTNEKLFF medium-sized TRBV10-3 TRBD1 TRBJ1-4
TGCGCCAGCAGCGAAATACCAAATAATGAAAAACTGTTTTTT CASSEIPNNEKLFF many TRBV5-1 - TRBJ1-4
TGCGCCAGCAGCTCGGCTCCCCCAGGCTCTGGGGCCAACGTCCTGACTTTC CASSSAPPGSGANVLTF many TRBV5-1 - TRBJ2-6
TGCAGTGCCGACATTATACTAGCGGGAGGAGGCAATGAGCAGTTCTTC CSADIILAGGGNEQFF many TRBV20-1 TRBD2 TRBJ2-1
TGCAGTGCTAGAGCTCACGGGCGGGATACGCAGTATTTT CSARAHGRDTQYF many TRBV20-1 - TRBJ2-3
TGCGCCAGCAGCGGACGATGGGGAGCCTTGACTAGCGAAGACGAGCAGTACTTC CASSGRWGALTSEDEQYF many TRBV4-1 TRBD2 TRBJ2-7
TGCAGCGTAGGACAGGGGCGGTACAATGAGCAGTTCTTC CSVGQGRYNEQFF many TRBV29-1 TRBD1 TRBJ2-1
TGCAGTGCTAGAGATATCCCCGGGACTGGGGCTTACGAGCAGTACTTC CSARDIPGTGAYEQYF - TRBV20-1 - TRBJ2-7
TGTGCCAGCAGCTTAGGGGCGGCCCACACTGAAGCTTTCTTT CASSLGAAHTEAFF - TRBV7-2 - TRBJ1-1
TGCGCCAGCAGCCTGAGTCCACTAGCGGGAGGATACAATGAGCAGTTCTTC CASSLSPLAGGYNEQFF large TRBV5-1 TRBD2 TRBJ2-1
TGTGCCAGCAGAAGAGCGGGAGGGCTCCGAAATGAGCAGTTCTTC CASRRAGGLRNEQFF - TRBV6-2/TRBV6-3 TRBD2 TRBJ2-1
TGTGCCAGCACCATGGGGGGGATTGGCTACGAGCAGTACTTC CASTMGGIGYEQYF few TRBV2 TRBD2 TRBJ2-7
TGTGCCAGCAGCTTGGAGCGGGAGAGACAATTT CASSLERERQF - TRBV5-4 TRBD2 TRBJ2-3
TGCAGTGCTAGAGGGAGCGGGAGGGCCAATGAGCAGTTCTTC CSARGSGRANEQFF medium-sized TRBV20-1 TRBD2 TRBJ2-1
TGTGCCAGCAAACCAGGCAGGGGAGAGATAGATGGCTACACCTTC CASKPGRGEIDGYTF many TRBV7-2 - TRBJ1-2
TGTGCCAGCAGCTTGGGACTAGCGGGGCCCTACAATGAGCAGTTCTTC CASSLGLAGPYNEQFF many TRBV7-9 TRBD2 TRBJ2-1
TGTGCCAGCAGCCCCGGGCCGCACAATGAGCAGTTCTTC CASSPGPHNEQFF many TRBV7-7 - TRBJ2-1
TGTGCCAGCAGTTTATTTGGACAGGGTCAAGGACAAGAGACCCAGTACTTC CASSLFGQGQGQETQYF medium-sized TRBV27 TRBD1 TRBJ2-5
TGCGCCAGCAGCTTCTGGGACACTTACAATGAGCAGTTCTTC CASSFWDTYNEQFF many TRBV5-1 - TRBJ2-1